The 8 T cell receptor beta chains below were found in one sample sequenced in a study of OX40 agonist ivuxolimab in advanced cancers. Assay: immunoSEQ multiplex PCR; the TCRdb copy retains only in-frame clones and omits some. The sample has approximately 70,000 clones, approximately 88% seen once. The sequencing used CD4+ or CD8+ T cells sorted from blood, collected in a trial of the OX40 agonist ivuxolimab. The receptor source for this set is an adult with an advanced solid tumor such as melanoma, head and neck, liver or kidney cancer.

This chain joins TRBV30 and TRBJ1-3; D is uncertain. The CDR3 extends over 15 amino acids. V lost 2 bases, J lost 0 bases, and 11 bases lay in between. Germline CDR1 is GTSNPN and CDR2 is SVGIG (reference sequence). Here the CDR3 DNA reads TGTGCCTGGAGTCTAGGGATACTCTCTGGAAACACCATATATTTT. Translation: CAWSLGILSGNTIYF. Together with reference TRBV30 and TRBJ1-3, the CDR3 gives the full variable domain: SQTIHQWPATLVQPVGSPLSLECTVEGTSNPNLYWYRQAAGRGLQLLFYSVGIGQISSEVPQNLSASRPQDRQFILSSKKLLLSDSGFYLCAWSLGILSGNTIYFGEGSWLTVV.

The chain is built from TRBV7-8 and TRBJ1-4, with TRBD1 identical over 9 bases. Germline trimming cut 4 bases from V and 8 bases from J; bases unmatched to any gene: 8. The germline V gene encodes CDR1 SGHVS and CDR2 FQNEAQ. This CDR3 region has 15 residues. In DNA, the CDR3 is TGTGCCAGCAGCTCGTTACAGGGGGCAGAAGAAAAACTGTTTTTT. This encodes CASSSLQGAEEKLFF.

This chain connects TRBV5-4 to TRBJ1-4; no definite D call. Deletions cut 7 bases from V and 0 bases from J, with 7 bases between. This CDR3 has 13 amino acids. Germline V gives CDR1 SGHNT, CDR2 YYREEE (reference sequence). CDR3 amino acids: CASSDATNEKLFF. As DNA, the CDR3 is TGTGCCAGCTCAGACGCAACTAATGAAAAACTGTTTTTT.

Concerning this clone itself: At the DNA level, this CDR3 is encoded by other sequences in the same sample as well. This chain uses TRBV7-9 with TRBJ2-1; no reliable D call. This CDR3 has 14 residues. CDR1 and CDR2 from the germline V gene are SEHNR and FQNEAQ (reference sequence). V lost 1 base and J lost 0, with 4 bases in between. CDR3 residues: CASSLGGSYNEQFF. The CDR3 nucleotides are TGTGCCAGCAGCTTAGGGGGCTCCTACAATGAGCAGTTCTTC.

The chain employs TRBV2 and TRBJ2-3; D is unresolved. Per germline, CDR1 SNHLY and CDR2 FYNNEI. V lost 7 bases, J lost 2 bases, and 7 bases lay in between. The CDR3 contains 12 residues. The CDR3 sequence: CASNDLTDTQYF. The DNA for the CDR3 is TGTGCCAGCAACGACCTCACAGATACGCAGTATTTT.

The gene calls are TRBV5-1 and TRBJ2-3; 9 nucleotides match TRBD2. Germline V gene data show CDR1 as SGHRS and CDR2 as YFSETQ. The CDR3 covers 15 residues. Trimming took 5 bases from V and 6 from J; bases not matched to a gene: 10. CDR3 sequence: CASRLLAGVDDTQYF. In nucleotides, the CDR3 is TGCGCCAGCAGACTATTAGCGGGGGTCGATGATACGCAGTATTTT.

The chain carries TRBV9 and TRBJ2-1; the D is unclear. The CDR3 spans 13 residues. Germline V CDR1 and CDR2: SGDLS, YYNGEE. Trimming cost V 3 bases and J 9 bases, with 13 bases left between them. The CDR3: CASSGFSSGEQFF. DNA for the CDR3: TGTGCCAGCAGCGGTTTCAGTTCAGGTGAGCAGTTCTTC.

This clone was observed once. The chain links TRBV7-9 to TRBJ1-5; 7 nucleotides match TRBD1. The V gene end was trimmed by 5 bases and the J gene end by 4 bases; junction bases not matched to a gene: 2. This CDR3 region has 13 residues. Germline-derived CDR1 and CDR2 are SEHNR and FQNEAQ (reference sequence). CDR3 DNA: TGTGCCAGCAGCACGACAGGGAATCAGCCCCAGCATTTT. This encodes CASSTTGNQPQHF.